Presented here are 5 T cell receptor beta chains from one specimen sequenced in a study of blood T cells in healthy people across ages. The use of a sample-barcoded 5' primer and a J-beta primer mix characterized a second PCR of roughly 6 to 11 cycles. TCRdb analysed the 5' RACE reads with MiXCR anew, one entry per CDR3 protein. The sample carries over a million distinct CDR3 sequences, 35% to 45% recorded once. The sequenced sample consisted of blood. Receptors were obtained from a woman under 30 in good health.

V usage is TRBV6-2 or TRBV6-3 and J usage is TRBJ2-3; TRBD2 matches at 8 bases. Per the germline V gene, CDR1 is MNHEY and CDR2 is SVGEGT. With V trimmed by 10 bases and J by 3 bases, 9 bases remained unmatched. The CDR3 covers 14 residues. Here the CDR3 reads CANGGASGTDTQYF. In DNA form, the CDR3 reads TGTGCCAACGGAGGGGCTAGCGGGACAGATACGCAGTATTTT.

This clonotype showed up many times. V and J are TRBV27 and TRBJ1-2, with a weak D call TRBD1 (5 bases). The CDR3 is 19 residues long. Germline CDR1 and CDR2: MNHEY and SMNVEV (reference sequence). V was shortened by 7 bases and J by 2 bases, with 29 bases between the two germline ends. CDR3 nucleotide sequence: TGTGCCAGCACCCCTGGGCCCGACAGCAGCTTTGGGGGGAACTATGGCTACACCTTC. Amino acids: CASTPGPDSSFGGNYGYTF.

The rearrangement uses TRBV29-1 and TRBJ1-1, with 8 bases lining up with TRBD1. The CDR3 is made up of 12 amino acids. Per germline, CDR1 SQVTM and CDR2 ANQGSEA. V gave up 3 bases and J gave up 11 bases; unmatched junction bases: 8. This chain's CDR3 is CSVDGQGAGAFF. The DNA of the CDR3 is TGCAGCGTTGACGGTCAGGGGGCCGGGGCTTTCTTT.

This sequence joins TRBV20-1 and TRBJ2-7; D is unresolved. Trimming left V 2 bases short and J 1 base short, with 9 bases between. Germline CDR1 DFQATT, CDR2 SNEGSKA (reference sequence). CDR3 length equals 13 residues. CDR3 sequence: CSARPTSSYEQYF. The DNA of the CDR3 is TGCAGTGCTAGACCTACAAGTTCCTACGAGCAGTACTTC.

CDR3 protein: CATSSDSQGYTEAFF. CDR3 nucleotide sequence: TGTGCCACCAGCAGTGACAGTCAGGGTTATACTGAAGCTTTCTTT. The chain carries TRBV15 and TRBJ1-1, with D possibly matching TRBD1 (5 bases). In germline, CDR1 is LNHNV, CDR2 YYDKDF (reference sequence). CDR3 length: 15 amino acids. Trimming cost V 3 bases and J 5 bases, with 16 bases left between them.